The 19 T cell receptor beta chains in this list originate from one sample, sequenced in a study of blood T cell repertoires in COVID-19. Some clones are missing from TCRdb's copy, which holds only in-frame ones; the method was immunoSEQ multiplex PCR. Among 250,000 to 400,000 clones listed, more than 75% were seen once. The sample consisted of PBMCs or T cells enriched from blood (not recorded which). The receptors were sampled from a woman in her 30s who had recovered from COVID-19.

CDR3 coding DNA: TGTGCCAGCAAGCGGGGGGGAGGAGAGACCCAGTACTTC. Protein product: CASKRGGGETQYF. This chain joins TRBV12-3 or TRBV12-4 and TRBJ2-5, with 10 bases matching TRBD2. The V gene end was trimmed by 7 bases and the J gene end by 4 bases; junction bases not matched to a gene: 3. The CDR3 has 13 amino acids.

CDR3 nucleotide sequence: TGTGCCAGCAGTTTGGGGCTGAGGTATGGCTACACCTTC. This sequence encodes CASSLGLRYGYTF. The chain uses TRBV12-3 or TRBV12-4 and TRBJ1-2; weak D call: TRBD1 (5 bases). The CDR3 extends over 13 amino acids. Trimming took off 3 bases at V and 5 bases at J, with 10 bases between the two ends.

V usage is TRBV5-1 and J usage is TRBJ2-3; 11 nucleotides match TRBD1. The CDR3 sequence is 16 residues long. The V gene end was trimmed by 0 bases and the J gene end by 3 bases; junction bases not matched to a gene: 3. Germline V gene sequence: CDR1 SGHRS, CDR2 YFSETQ. In DNA form, the CDR3 reads TGCGCCAGCAGCTTGGCCGGACAGGGGGCTACAGATACGCAGTATTTT. This gives the protein CASSLAGQGATDTQYF.

This chain joins TRBV19 and TRBJ1-2; tentative D call: TRBD1 (5 bases). The CDR3 spans 15 residues. Trimming stripped 5 bases from V and 8 bases from J, with 21 bases between. Germline V gene sequence: CDR1 LNHDA, CDR2 SQIVND (reference sequence). The CDR3 bases are TGTGCCAGTAGTCTGTCGGGGGAACGGGGCCAAGGCTACACCTTC. Encoded protein: CASSLSGERGQGYTF. Using reference TRBV19 and TRBJ1-2 for the parts outside the CDR3, the full variable domain is DGGITQSPKYLFRKEGQNVTLSCEQNLNHDAMYWYRQDPGQGLRLIYYSQIVNDFQKGDIAEGYSVSREKKESFPLTVTSAQKNPTAFYLCASSLSGERGQGYTFGSGTRLTVV.

This clone was detected a few times. The rearrangement uses TRBV5-4 and TRBJ1-2; 7 positions match TRBD1. The CDR3 is made up of 13 amino acids. CDR1 and CDR2 (germline): SGHNT, YYREEE (reference sequence). Trimming at V came to 4 bases and at J to 7 bases, leaving 7 bases not matched to a gene. The CDR3: CASSLKTGVGYTF. The CDR3 region has the DNA TGTGCCAGCAGCCTGAAAACAGGGGTTGGCTACACCTTC.

J is TRBJ2-1 and V is TRBV5-1; TRBD1 matches 7 bases. The germline V gene encodes CDR1 SGHRS and CDR2 YFSETQ. This CDR3 contains 15 residues. V shed 0 bases, J shed 8 bases, and the junction held 8 bases outside the gene matches. The CDR3 DNA is TGCGCCAGCAGCTTGGTGGCAGGGGGTCGCGATGAGCAGTTCTTC. Translating it yields CASSLVAGGRDEQFF.

The rearrangement joins TRBV19 to TRBJ1-2; 10 bases fit TRBD1. V shed 7 bases, J shed 5 bases, and the junction held 10 bases outside the gene matches. Germline V gene data show CDR1 as LNHDA and CDR2 as SQIVND (reference sequence). The CDR3 consists of 15 residues. This chain's CDR3 is CASTPYEDRGYGYTF. In DNA form, the CDR3 reads TGTGCCAGTACCCCGTATGAGGACAGGGGGTATGGCTACACCTTC.

As to this clone: The DNA is left out, because the CDR3 cannot be placed on it with certainty; the CDR3 is given as TCRdb lists it. V and J are TRBV5-1 and TRBJ1-2; the D call TRBD1 from the table was never checked on the DNA. A total of 14 residues make up the CDR3, ends included. From germline, CDR1 is SGHRS and CDR2 YFSETQ. The CDR3 spells CASSSSDSFYGYTF.

The V and J genes are TRBV19 and TRBJ2-1; possibly TRBD2 for D (5 bases). This CDR3 is 16 amino acids long. Per the germline V gene, CDR1 is LNHDA and CDR2 is SQIVND (reference sequence). Trimming left V 2 bases short and J 0 bases short, with 11 bases between. CDR3 region: CASSIISGSSYNEQFF. DNA of the CDR3: TGTGCCAGTAGTATAATTTCGGGGAGCTCCTACAATGAGCAGTTCTTC.

The V gene is TRBV4-1, the J gene TRBJ1-2; the match to TRBD1 covers 12 bases. The junction had 8 bases not matched to a gene; V was cut back by 5 bases and J by 7 bases. Germline CDR1 reads MGHRA; CDR2 reads YSYEKL. This CDR3 comprises 15 residues. The CDR3 DNA reads as TGCGCCAGCAGCGTCCCGGGACAGGGGGCGGTTGGCTACACCTTC. This gives the protein CASSVPGQGAVGYTF.

The V call is TRBV6-1, the J call TRBJ1-5; 7 bases match TRBD1. V shed 4 bases, J shed 0 bases, and the junction held 9 bases outside the gene matches. The CDR3 has 17 amino acids. Germline CDR1 reads MNHNS; CDR2 reads SASEGT. In nucleotides, the CDR3 is TGTGCCAGCAGTGCCTTGGGACAGCCTTATAGCAATCAGCCCCAGCATTTT. Amino acid sequence: CASSALGQPYSNQPQHF.

The V and J genes are TRBV15 and TRBJ1-3, with TRBD1 identical over 7 bases. The CDR3 consists of 14 residues. The V and J ends lost 7 bases and 0 bases, in that order; junction bases with no gene match: 3. Germline V gene data show CDR1 as LNHNV and CDR2 as YYDKDF (reference sequence). The CDR3 reads CATTGGFSGNTIYF. The DNA for the CDR3 is TGTGCCACCACAGGGGGATTCTCTGGAAACACCATATATTTT.

The gene calls are TRBV10-3 and TRBJ2-7, with a tentative D call TRBD1 (6 bases). CDR3 length: 11 residues. Trimming removed 7 bases from V and 3 bases from J, with 7 bases in between. CDR1 and CDR2 from the germline V gene are ENHRY and SYGVKD. In nucleotides, the CDR3 is TGTGCCATCAAAGGGGGCTACGAGCAGTACTTC. Its protein product is CAIKGGYEQYF.

This clone was seen only once. CDR3 sequence: CASRLAAYNEQFF. The DNA for the CDR3 is TGTGCCAGCAGACTAGCAGCCTACAATGAGCAGTTCTTC. This chain uses TRBV6-5 with TRBJ2-1, with D possibly matching TRBD2 (6 bases). The length of the CDR3 is 13 residues. V lost 6 bases to trimming and J lost 2 bases, with 8 bases between them. In germline, CDR1 is MNHEY, CDR2 SVGAGI.

The J gene is TRBJ1-5, the V gene TRBV19, with a weak D call TRBD1 (6 bases). The germline V gene has CDR1 LNHDA and CDR2 SQIVND (reference sequence). The V end lost 4 bases, the J end lost 9 bases, and 22 bases lay between the germline ends. The CDR3 sequence is 16 residues long. In DNA form, the CDR3 reads TGTGCCAGTAGTAACCGACGACAGGATGGGGTGGGGCCCCAGCATTTT. Translating gives CASSNRRQDGVGPQHF.

The V gene is TRBV7-9, the J gene TRBJ2-5; the D gene is possibly TRBD2 (5 bases). The V and J ends lost 6 bases and 5 bases respectively, with 13 bases between them. The germline V gene encodes CDR1 SEHNR and CDR2 FQNEAQ (reference sequence). The CDR3 has 13 residues. CDR3 in amino acids: CASRLSRGETQYF. CDR3 bases: TGTGCCAGCAGGTTGTCGAGAGGGGAGACCCAGTACTTC.

The gene calls are TRBV5-6 and TRBJ2-2; 13 bases align to TRBD2. The CDR3 covers 16 residues. V shed 4 bases, J shed 7 bases, and the junction held 7 bases outside the gene matches. The germline V gene encodes CDR1 SGHDT and CDR2 YYEEEE. The CDR3 here is CASSLTSGGAHGELFF. The DNA of the CDR3 is TGTGCCAGCAGCCTCACTAGCGGGGGGGCCCACGGGGAGCTGTTTTTT.

This chain connects TRBV4-1 to TRBJ2-7, with TRBD1 as a possible D gene (6 bases). The V and J ends lost 1 base and 5 bases respectively, with 15 bases between them. The CDR3 consists of 15 residues. Germline CDR1 reads MGHRA; CDR2 reads YSYEKL. CDR3: CASSQGTGKFHEQYF. Here the CDR3 DNA reads TGCGCCAGCAGCCAAGGAACAGGGAAGTTCCACGAGCAGTACTTC.

The rearrangement uses TRBV12-3 or TRBV12-4 and TRBJ2-4; D is undetermined. Trimming pared 5 bases from V and 6 bases from J, leaving 5 bases between. The CDR3 is made up of 11 amino acids. The CDR3 protein is CASSVLNIQYF. The CDR3 nucleotides read TGTGCCAGCAGTGTTCTAAACATTCAGTACTTC.